Below are 15 T cell receptor beta chains sequenced from a single sample in a study of shared clonotypes between healthy human individuals (dated by TCRdb to the early 2020s). The library was obtained by the immunoSEQ multiplex PCR assay. TCRdb holds this immuneACCESS table with in-frame rearrangements only. Some clones are missing; in checked studies, unresolved V genes explain under half, and the rest has no known cause. The table for this sample lists roughly 1,500,000 clones; about 98.5% of them were counted only once. Of the sample, 0.36% is held by the ten largest clones. Material: naive CD4+ T cells sorted from blood. This specimen's cell subset or site label, interpreted: CD45RA+ positively selected. Receptors were obtained from a man aged 30-40 years in good health.

The chain is built from TRBV18 and TRBJ2-1, with D perhaps matching TRBD2 (6 bases). The CDR3 has 15 residues. V gave up 5 bases and J gave up 7 bases, with 18 bases separating them. The germline V gene has CDR1 KGHSH and CDR2 LQKENI. This CDR3 is CASSGEVLGENEQFF. The CDR3 nucleotides are TGTGCCAGCTCAGGGGAGGTCCTCGGTGAGAATGAGCAGTTCTTC.

This clone was picked up many times. The chain has TRBV28 and TRBJ2-1, with a possible D match to TRBD2 (5 bases). V lost 3 bases to trimming and J lost 7 bases, with 19 bases between them. The CDR3 is made up of 16 amino acids. Germline-derived CDR1 and CDR2 are MDHEN and SYDVKM. CDR3 region: CASSFPGVTKRNEQFF. Here the CDR3 DNA reads TGTGCCAGCAGTTTCCCCGGGGTAACGAAGAGGAATGAGCAGTTCTTC. Full variable domain (outside the CDR3, taken from reference TRBV28 and TRBJ2-1): DVKVTQSSRYLVKRTGEKVFLECVQDMDHENMFWYRQDPGLGLRLIYFSYDVKMKEKGDIPEGYSVSREKKERFSLILESASTNQTSMYLCASSFPGVTKRNEQFFGPGTRLTVL.

The J gene is TRBJ2-5, the V gene TRBV15, with D possibly being TRBD1 (6 bases). Germline values: CDR1 LNHNV, CDR2 YYDKDF (reference sequence). This CDR3 is built from 13 residues. Trimming took 10 bases from V and 5 from J, leaving 17 bases between them. CDR3 nucleotides: TGTGCCAGCAGAGATAGGGGGTGGGAGACCCAGTACTTC. Amino acids: CASRDRGWETQYF. The full variable domain, its missing parts supplied by reference TRBV15 and TRBJ2-5, is DAMVIQNPRYQVTQFGKPVTLSCSQTLNHNVMYWYQQKSSQAPKLLFHYYDKDFNNEADTPDNFQSRRPNTSFCFLDIRSPGLGDTAMYLCASRDRGWETQYFGPGTRLLVL.

The V and J genes are TRBV19 and TRBJ1-2, with D perhaps TRBD1 (6 bases). This CDR3 comprises 14 residues. Germline V gene sequence: CDR1 LNHDA, CDR2 SQIVND (reference sequence). The ends were cut back, 3 bases at V and 8 bases at J, with 16 bases in the middle. CDR3 loop: CASSMEGRGRGYTF. CDR3 nucleotide sequence: TGTGCCAGTAGTATGGAGGGCAGGGGACGAGGCTACACCTTC.

The chain carries TRBV14 and TRBJ1-2; TRBD1 might be the D (5 bases). The CDR3 totals 13 residues. The V end was cut by 3 bases, the J end by 7 bases, with 12 bases between. Germline V gene lookup returns CDR1 SGHDN and CDR2 FVKESK. The DNA for the CDR3 is TGTGCCAGCAGCCAGGACACCTGGGGTGGCTACACCTTC. It is translated as CASSQDTWGGYTF.

This chain links TRBV7-9 with TRBJ2-7; a weak D match, TRBD1 (7 bases). The CDR3 is 14 residues long. The V gene lost 8 bases and the J gene lost 9 bases, with 23 bases spanning the gap. Germline loops: CDR1 SEHNR, CDR2 FQNEAQ (reference sequence). The DNA of the CDR3 is TGTGCCAGCCAAAGCGCTCGGGACAGACTAGGGCAGTACTTC. Its translation: CASQSARDRLGQYF. The whole variable domain, remainder taken from reference TRBV7-9 and TRBJ2-7, is DTGVSQNPRHKITKRGQNVTFRCDPISEHNRLYWYRQTLGQGPEFLTYFQNEAQLEKSRLLSDRFSAERPKGSFSTLEIQRTEQGDSAMYLCASQSARDRLGQYFGPGTRLTVT.

The genes are TRBV13 and TRBJ2-3, with TRBD1 as a possible D gene (5 bases). Germline V gene lookup returns CDR1 PRHDT and CDR2 FYEKMQ (reference sequence). The V gene lost 6 bases and the J gene lost 6 bases, with 13 bases spanning the gap. The CDR3 covers 13 residues. This CDR3 is CASRSGWGDTQYF. The CDR3 coding sequence is TGTGCCAGCAGGTCCGGCTGGGGCGATACGCAGTATTTT.

The rearrangement uses TRBV14 and TRBJ1-4, with D perhaps matching TRBD1 (6 bases). Per the germline V gene, CDR1 is SGHDN and CDR2 is FVKESK. The V end lost 1 base, the J end lost 8 bases, and 17 bases lay between the germline ends. The CDR3 is made up of 16 amino acids. The CDR3 is CASSQARGRYWEKLFF. The CDR3 DNA follows: TGTGCCAGCAGCCAAGCCAGGGGAAGGTATTGGGAAAAACTGTTTTTT.

The chain has TRBV29-1 and TRBJ1-2; D is uncertain. The germline V and J ends were trimmed by 7 bases and 3 bases, with 9 bases remaining between them. Germline CDR1 and CDR2: SQVTM and ANQGSEA. The CDR3 runs to 11 residues. In DNA form, the CDR3 reads TGCAGCGGGAAATCTTACTATGGCTACACCTTC. It is translated as CSGKSYYGYTF.

The chain carries TRBV5-1 and TRBJ1-5; D gene unclear. Germline-derived CDR1 and CDR2 are SGHRS and YFSETQ. The CDR3 totals 13 residues. V was cut by 0 bases and J by 7 bases, with 8 bases left in between. This chain's CDR3 is CASSLERFQPQHF. As DNA, the CDR3 is TGCGCCAGCAGCTTGGAAAGGTTCCAGCCCCAGCATTTT.

The gene calls are TRBV27 and TRBJ2-1, with D possibly TRBD2 on 6 matching bases. The V gene's germline CDR1 is MNHEY and CDR2 SMNVEV (reference sequence). The CDR3 covers 16 residues. Trimming stripped 5 bases from V and 4 bases from J, with 18 bases between. The CDR3 DNA reads TGTGCCAGCAGTGGGCCAGTAGCCGGGAGTTACAATGAGCAGTTCTTC. It specifies CASSGPVAGSYNEQFF.

The V call is TRBV9, the J call TRBJ2-2; 11 bases line up with TRBD2. Germline trimming cut 9 bases from V and 5 bases from J; bases unmatched to any gene: 6. CDR3 length: 14 residues. CDR1 is SGDLS, CDR2 YYNGEE, per germline. CDR3 coding DNA: TGTGCCACCCCAACTAGCGGGAGTACCGGGGAGCTGTTTTTT. Its translation is CATPTSGSTGELFF.

The rearrangement joins TRBV28 to TRBJ2-1; D is ambiguous. The V and J ends lost 5 bases and 9 bases respectively, with 8 bases between them. This CDR3 is 11 amino acids long. Looked up from germline, CDR1 is MDHEN and CDR2 is SYDVKM. CDR3 protein: CASSPLAEQFF. For the CDR3, the DNA is TGTGCCAGCAGTCCATTGGCTGAGCAGTTCTTC.

This sequence joins TRBV11-3 and TRBJ1-5; 9 bases agree with TRBD1. CDR3 length: 15 amino acids. Germline CDR1 is SGHNT and CDR2 is YENEEA. The V segment lost 5 bases and the J segment 3 bases; nucleotides outside the gene matches: 5. CDR3 in amino acids: CASSVGQGDNQPQHF. CDR3 DNA: TGTGCCAGCAGCGTGGGACAGGGAGACAATCAGCCCCAGCATTTT.

This chain uses TRBV27 with TRBJ2-2; perhaps TRBD1 as D (5 bases). The V gene's germline CDR1 is MNHEY and CDR2 SMNVEV (reference sequence). This CDR3 has 17 amino acids. Trimming left V 7 bases short and J 1 base short, with 19 bases between. The CDR3 bases are TGTGCCAGCACCGTGACATTTGGGGCCCAGAACACCGGGGAGCTGTTTTTT. Protein: CASTVTFGAQNTGELFF.